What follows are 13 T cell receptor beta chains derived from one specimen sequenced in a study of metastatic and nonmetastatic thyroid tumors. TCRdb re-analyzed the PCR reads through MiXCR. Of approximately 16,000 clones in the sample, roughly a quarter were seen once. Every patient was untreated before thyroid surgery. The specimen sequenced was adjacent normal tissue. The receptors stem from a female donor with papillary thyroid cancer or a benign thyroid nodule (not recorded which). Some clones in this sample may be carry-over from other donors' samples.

In DNA, the CDR3 is TGTGCCAGCAGCTTCCTTAGCGGGGGAAGCTCCTACGAGCAGTACTTC. Protein: CASSFLSGGSSYEQYF. The J gene is TRBJ2-7, the V gene TRBV7-3; 9 bases align to TRBD2. Trimming cost V 3 bases and J 0 bases; bases outside gene matches: 6. The CDR3 length is 16 residues. The germline V gene has CDR1 SGHTA and CDR2 FQGTGA.

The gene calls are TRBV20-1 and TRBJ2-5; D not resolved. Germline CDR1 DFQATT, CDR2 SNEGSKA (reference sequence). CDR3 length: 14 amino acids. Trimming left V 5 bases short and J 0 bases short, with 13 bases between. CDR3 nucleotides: TGCAGTGCTCTACCTGGGCAGCACCAAGAGACCCAGTACTTC. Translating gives CSALPGQHQETQYF.

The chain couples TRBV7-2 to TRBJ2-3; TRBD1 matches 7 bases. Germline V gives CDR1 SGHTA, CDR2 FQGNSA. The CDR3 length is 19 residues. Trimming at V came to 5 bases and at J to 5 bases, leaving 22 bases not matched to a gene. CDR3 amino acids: CASSLRLVRQGPHLDTQYF. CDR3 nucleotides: TGTGCCAGCAGCCTCCGACTCGTCCGACAGGGACCACACTTAGATACGCAGTATTTT.

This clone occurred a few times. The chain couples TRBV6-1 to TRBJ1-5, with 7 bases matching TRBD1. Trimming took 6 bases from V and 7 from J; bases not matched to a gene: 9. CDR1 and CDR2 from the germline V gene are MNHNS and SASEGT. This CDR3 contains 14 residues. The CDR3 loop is CASRPGQVRQPQHF. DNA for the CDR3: TGTGCCAGCAGACCAGGACAGGTTAGACAGCCCCAGCATTTT.

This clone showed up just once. The CDR3 coding sequence is TGCAGTGCTAGAGAGGCGACCAGCCTTCGTTCACCCCTCCACTTT. As protein: CSAREATSLRSPLHF. The genes are TRBV20-1 and TRBJ1-6; D unclear. The CDR3 has 15 amino acids. CDR1 DFQATT and CDR2 SNEGSKA come from the germline V gene (reference sequence). With 0 bases removed from V and 9 bases from J, the gap between germline ends came to 15 bases.

CDR3 DNA sequence: TGCGCCAGCAGTGGGGACTACATCTACAATGAGCAGTTCTTC. Translation: CASSGDYIYNEQFF. The gene calls are TRBV5-1 and TRBJ2-1; 7 nucleotides agree with TRBD2. J gave up 3 bases and V 5 bases, and 5 bases lay outside the gene matches. The germline gives CDR1 SGHRS, CDR2 YFSETQ. The CDR3 covers 14 residues.

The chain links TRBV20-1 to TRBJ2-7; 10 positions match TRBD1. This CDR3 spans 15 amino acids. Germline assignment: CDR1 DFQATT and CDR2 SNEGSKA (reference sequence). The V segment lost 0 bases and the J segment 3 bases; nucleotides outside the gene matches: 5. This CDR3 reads CSARDFRTGGYEQYF. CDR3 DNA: TGCAGTGCTAGAGATTTTCGGACAGGGGGCTACGAGCAGTACTTC.

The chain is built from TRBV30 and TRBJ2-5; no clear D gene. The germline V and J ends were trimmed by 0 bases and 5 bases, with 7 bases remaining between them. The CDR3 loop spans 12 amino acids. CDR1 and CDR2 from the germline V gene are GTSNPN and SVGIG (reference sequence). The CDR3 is CAWSVVDETQYF. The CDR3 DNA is TGTGCCTGGAGTGTAGTCGATGAGACCCAGTACTTC.

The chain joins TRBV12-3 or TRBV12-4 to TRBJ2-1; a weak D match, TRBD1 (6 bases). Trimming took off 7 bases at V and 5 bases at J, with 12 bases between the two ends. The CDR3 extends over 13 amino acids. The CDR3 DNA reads TGTGCCAGCACTATGGACAGACACAATGAGCAGTTCTTC. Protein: CASTMDRHNEQFF.

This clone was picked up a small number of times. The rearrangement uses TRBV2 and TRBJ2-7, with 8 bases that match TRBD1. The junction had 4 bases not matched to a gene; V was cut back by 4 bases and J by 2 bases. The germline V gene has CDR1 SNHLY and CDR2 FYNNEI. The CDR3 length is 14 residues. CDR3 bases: TGTGCCAGCAGTGTTTTACAGGGGGCCTACGAGCAGTACTTC. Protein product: CASSVLQGAYEQYF.

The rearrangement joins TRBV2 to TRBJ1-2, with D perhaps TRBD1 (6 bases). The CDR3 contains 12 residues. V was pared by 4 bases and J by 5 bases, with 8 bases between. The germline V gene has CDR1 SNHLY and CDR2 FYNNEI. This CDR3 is CASSATGYGYTF. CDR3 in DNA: TGTGCCAGCAGTGCCACAGGGTATGGCTACACCTTC.

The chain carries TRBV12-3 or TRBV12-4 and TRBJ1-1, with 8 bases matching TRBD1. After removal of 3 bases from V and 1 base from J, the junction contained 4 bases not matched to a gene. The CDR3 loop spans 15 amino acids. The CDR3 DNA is TGTGCCAGCAGTTTGGACCAGGGGGCGAACACTGAAGCTTTCTTT. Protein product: CASSLDQGANTEAFF.

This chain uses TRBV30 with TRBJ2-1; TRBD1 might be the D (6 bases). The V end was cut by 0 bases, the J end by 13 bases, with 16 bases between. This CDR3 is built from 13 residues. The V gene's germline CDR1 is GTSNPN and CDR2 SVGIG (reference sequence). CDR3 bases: TGTGCCTGGAGTGTGACTGATGTCAGGGGACAGTTCTTC. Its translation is CAWSVTDVRGQFF.